The present T cell receptor beta chain was sequenced within a study of radiation and T cells in renal cell carcinoma. Study observations and caveats: Without pretreatment biopsies, baseline tumor clonotype presence was undetermined.

Time point here: baseline pretreatment blood. Specified treatment: 15 Gy SBRT to primary tumor, nephrectomy 4 weeks later. This renal cell carcinoma was of the clear cell type. Germline-derived CDR1 and CDR2 are SGHNT and YYREEE (reference sequence). V dropped 0 bases and J dropped 5; count of bases not matched to a gene: 4. This CDR3 spans 15 amino acids. Generated by immunoSEQ multiplex PCR, the TCRdb table keeps only in-frame clones and is missing some. The sample consists of roughly 120,000 clones, 82% of them appearing once. As regards this clone: What it binds is unknown.

The source material was blood, sampled from a patient whose treatment included radiotherapy and nephrectomy. The chain carries TRBV5-4 and TRBJ2-3, with 9 bases identical to TRBD1. The receptor was derived from a woman aged 60-75 years with renal cell carcinoma. The CDR3 nucleotides are TGTGCCAGCAGCTTGGACAGGGGGCGCCAAGATACGCAGTATTTT. This gives the protein CASSLDRGRQDTQYF.